This passage covers 4 T cell receptor beta chains from one sample sequenced in a study of T cell responses to AZD1222 COVID-19 vaccine. Assay: immunoSEQ multiplex PCR; the TCRdb copy retains only in-frame clones and omits some. The table lists around 20,000 clones, 84% of them singletons, with about 16% in the top ten. The sample was peripheral blood, taken 28 days after the second AZD1222 dose. These receptors were collected from an adult who received the AZD1222 COVID-19 vaccine.

The genes are TRBV20-1 and TRBJ1-1; D may be TRBD1 (5 bases). This CDR3 spans 11 amino acids. Germline CDR1 DFQATT, CDR2 SNEGSKA (reference sequence). V shed 0 bases and J shed 8 bases, with 7 bases lying between them. CDR3 coding DNA: TGCAGTGCTAGAGATCCAGGGGAAGCTTTCTTT. Translation gives CSARDPGEAFF.

This clone showed up just once. The chain employs TRBV18 and TRBJ2-2, with 7 bases aligning to TRBD1. V was clipped by 3 bases and J by 3 bases; unmatched bases: 4. Germline CDR1 is KGHSH and CDR2 is LQKENI. There are 15 residues in the CDR3. The CDR3 DNA follows: TGTGCCAGCTCACCCCGGCAGGGGGACACCGGGGAGCTGTTTTTT. Translating it yields CASSPRQGDTGELFF.

The CDR3 protein is CASSTQGPSYGYTF. The CDR3 nucleotides are TGTGCCAGCAGCACACAGGGACCTAGCTATGGCTACACCTTC. The gene calls are TRBV7-2 and TRBJ1-2; D perhaps matches TRBD1 (6 bases). There are 14 residues in the CDR3. V gave up 5 bases and J gave up 4 bases, with 14 bases separating them. Per the germline V gene, CDR1 is SGHTA and CDR2 is FQGNSA.

The chain links TRBV6-5 to TRBJ1-1; D remains unclear. Per germline, CDR1 MNHEY and CDR2 SVGAGI. This CDR3 region has 12 residues. The V end was cut by 10 bases, the J end by 5 bases, with 14 bases between. This CDR3 reads CATCLIWTEAFF. For the CDR3, the DNA is TGTGCCACCTGCTTGATTTGGACTGAAGCTTTCTTT.